These T cell receptor beta chains were read from a single sample in a study of OX40 agonist ivuxolimab in advanced cancers. Clones were sequenced by immunoSEQ multiplex PCR, and TCRdb holds only the in-frame ones, with some missing. This sample yields roughly 98,000 clones, of which about four fifths are seen a single time; roughly 1.5% belongs to the top ten. This sample comprised CD4+ or CD8+ T cells sorted from blood, obtained in a trial of the OX40 agonist ivuxolimab. These receptors all come from an adult with an advanced solid tumor such as melanoma, head and neck, liver or kidney cancer. Both conserved end residues are part of each CDR3. D genes are given only for firm matches. Clone size is not always given. Where it is, it says once, few, many or a class for expanded clones.

TRBV7-3	TRBJ1-2	.	TRBD1	CASSPSGGRGGYTF	TGTGCCAGCAGCCCATCAGGGGGCCGAGGTGGCTACACCTTC
TRBV4-3	TRBJ1-1	few	.	CASSPTLSGAYTEAFF	TGCGCCAGCAGCCCTACCTTATCGGGGGCGTACACTGAAGCTTTCTTT
TRBV16	TRBJ2-3	.	TRBD1	CASSPRRGDTQYF	TGTGCCAGCAGCCCTCGCAGGGGGGATACGCAGTATTTT
TRBV27	TRBJ1-4	.	.	CASSPWNTANEKLFF	TGTGCCAGCAGTCCCTGGAATACTGCTAATGAAAAACTGTTTTTT
TRBV6-1	TRBJ2-7	.	.	CASSEAREQYF	TGTGCCAGCAGTGAAGCGAGGGAGCAGTACTTC
TRBV7-8	TRBJ1-1	.	TRBD1	CASSRTGGTEAFF	TGTGCCAGCAGCCGTACAGGGGGCACTGAAGCTTTCTTT
TRBV7-3	TRBJ2-3	.	.	CASSLGTLNTQYF	TGTGCCAGCAGCTTAGGGACCCTTAATACGCAGTATTTT
TRBV10-2	TRBJ2-5	.	TRBD2	CASSGASGIRETQYF	TGCGCCAGCAGTGGAGCTAGCGGGATTAGGGAGACCCAGTACTTC
TRBV11-2	TRBJ2-7	few	.	CASSLARLGGEQYF	TGTGCCAGCAGCTTAGCGAGGCTAGGTGGCGAGCAGTACTTC
TRBV23-1	TRBJ1-6	few	.	CASSQGTALHF	TGCGCCAGCAGTCAGGGGACGGCCCTCCACTTT
TRBV4-2	TRBJ2-5	few	TRBD1	CASSQDMSLGDREGETQYF	TGTGCCAGCAGCCAAGATATGAGTTTGGGGGACAGGGAGGGAGAGACCCAGTACTTC
TRBV9	TRBJ2-2	.	.	CASSPRYGARDTGELFF	TGTGCCAGCAGCCCGCGATACGGGGCTCGGGACACCGGGGAGCTGTTTTTT
TRBV6-6	TRBJ1-2	.	.	CASSRTANYGYTF	TGTGCCAGCAGTCGGACAGCCAACTATGGCTACACCTTC
TRBV21-1	TRBJ2-7	few	.	CASSKLGKRQHRHEQYF	TGTGCCAGCAGCAAACTTGGAAAGCGCCAACATCGCCACGAGCAGTACTTC
TRBV10-3	TRBJ1-5	.	TRBD1	CAISTGQGQGNQPQHF	TGTGCCATCAGCACCGGACAGGGTCAGGGCAATCAGCCCCAGCATTTT
TRBV28	TRBJ2-7	.	.	CASIDRDGTYEQYF	TGTGCCAGCATCGATCGGGACGGAACCTACGAGCAGTACTTC
TRBV7-8	TRBJ1-3	.	.	CASSLATGSGNTIYF	TGTGCCAGCAGCTTAGCTACAGGCTCTGGAAACACCATATATTTT
TRBV7-2	TRBJ1-3	.	.	CASSSTWGGNTIYF	TGTGCCAGCAGCTCCACGTGGGGGGGAAACACCATATATTTT
TRBV9	TRBJ2-2	.	TRBD2	CASSVDLADTGELFF	TGTGCCAGCAGCGTAGACCTAGCGGACACCGGGGAGCTGTTTTTT
TRBV7-6	TRBJ2-3	.	TRBD2	CASSSPGLAGANTDTQYF	TGTGCCAGCAGCTCTCCGGGACTAGCGGGGGCCAACACAGATACGCAGTATTTT
TRBV30	TRBJ1-4	.	.	CAWCGDGNEKLFF	TGTGCCTGGTGTGGGGACGGTAATGAAAAACTGTTTTTT
TRBV6-5	TRBJ2-5	.	TRBD1	CATHRGETQYF	TGTGCCACCCACAGGGGAGAGACCCAGTACTTC
TRBV13	TRBJ2-5	.	.	CASSPPAQETQYF	TGTGCCAGCAGCCCACCTGCTCAAGAGACCCAGTACTTC
TRBV5-4	TRBJ1-4	.	.	CASSLTGWGGEKLFF	TGTGCCAGCAGCTTAACAGGTTGGGGAGGTGAAAAACTGTTTTTT
TRBV11-2	TRBJ1-2	once	.	CASRPPGVGAISGYTF	TGTGCCAGCAGACCCCCCGGTGTGGGGGCAATATCTGGCTACACCTTC
TRBV2	TRBJ2-1	.	.	CASSDLYDHNEQFF	TGTGCCAGCAGCGACTTGTACGATCACAATGAGCAGTTCTTC
TRBV2	TRBJ2-2	.	TRBD1	CASQMGTGFTGELFF	TGTGCCAGCCAAATGGGGACAGGGTTCACCGGGGAGCTGTTTTTT
TRBV6-1	TRBJ1-2	once	.	CASSEALGPSYGYTF	TGTGCCAGCAGTGAAGCACTTGGTCCCAGCTATGGCTACACCTTC
TRBV6-5	TRBJ1-6	.	.	CASRTTSLENSPLHF	TGTGCCAGCAGAACTACAAGCCTGGAGAATTCACCCCTCCACTTT
TRBV30	TRBJ1-2	.	TRBD1	CAWILPGQGNWDGYTF	TGTGCCTGGATCCTGCCGGGACAGGGGAATTGGGATGGCTACACCTTC
TRBV7-2	TRBJ2-7	.	TRBD2	CASSTEGLASEQYF	TGTGCCAGCAGCACCGAGGGACTAGCCTCCGAGCAGTACTTC
TRBV6-1	TRBJ2-2	.	.	CASSPRGLNTGELFF	TGTGCCAGCAGTCCCAGGGGTTTGAACACCGGGGAGCTGTTTTTT
TRBV5-1	TRBJ2-7	.	.	CASSPQGGTSSYEQYF	TGCGCCAGCAGCCCCCAGGGGGGAACGAGCTCCTACGAGCAGTACTTC
TRBV6-6	TRBJ2-1	.	.	CASSTQRGVEQFF	TGTGCCAGCAGTACCCAAAGGGGAGTTGAGCAGTTCTTC
TRBV2	TRBJ2-1	.	TRBD2	CASSVMGGSSYNEQFF	TGTGCCAGCAGTGTGATGGGGGGGAGCTCCTACAATGAGCAGTTCTTC
TRBV18	TRBJ1-2	.	.	CASSPRREDGYTF	TGTGCCAGCTCACCTCGGAGGGAGGATGGCTACACCTTC
TRBV2	TRBJ2-2	.	TRBD1	CASREQGADTGELFF	TGTGCCAGCAGGGAACAGGGGGCGGACACCGGGGAGCTGTTTTTT
TRBV10-1	TRBJ2-1	.	TRBD2	CASSDRILAGVLNEQFF	TGCGCCAGCAGTGACCGGATACTAGCGGGAGTTCTCAATGAGCAGTTCTTC
TRBV4-2	TRBJ2-3	.	.	CASSQADTQYF	TGTGCCAGCAGCCAAGCCGATACGCAGTATTTT
TRBV20-1	TRBJ2-5	.	.	CSAYRQETQYF	TGCAGTGCGTACAGACAAGAGACCCAGTACTTC